A selection of T cell receptor beta chains follows, all from one sample in a study of cytotoxic CD8 clonotypes in ibrutinib-treated CLL. The data were produced by immunoSEQ multiplex PCR, yet TCRdb's version contains in-frame clones alone and is incomplete. The sample lists about 150,000 clones; about 79% were seen once. Source: PBMCs, taken after 12 months of ibrutinib treatment. All receptors derive from a human donor with chronic lymphocytic leukemia. Each CDR3 is given with its conserved first and last residue. The D gene is left open where the match is weak. Not every row has a clone size; where given, it reads once, few, many or a size class.

TRBD1	NA	TRBV9	14	TRBJ2-7	TGTGCCAGCGGCAACCGACAGGGGACCAACGAGCAGTACTTC	CASGNRQGTNEQYF
NA	NA	TRBV6-5	13	TRBJ1-5	TGTGCCAGCACCACCACCTGGGATCAGCCCCAGCATTTT	CASTTTWDQPQHF
NA	NA	TRBV5-4	14	TRBJ1-4	TGTGCCAGCAGCGTTGGGGGGGATAATGAAAAACTGTTTTTT	CASSVGGDNEKLFF
NA	once	TRBV19	11	TRBJ2-7	TGTGCCAGTAGTTCGGAGGCCGAGCAGTACTTC	CASSSEAEQYF
NA	NA	TRBV30	12	TRBJ2-3	TGTGCCTGGGGGTCCTCCACAGATACGCAGTATTTT	CAWGSSTDTQYF
NA	NA	TRBV10-3	15	TRBJ2-7	TGTGCCATCAGGACTACCGGGGCCACTACCTACGAGCAGTACTTC	CAIRTTGATTYEQYF
NA	NA	TRBV7-6	15	TRBJ2-1	TGTGCCAGCAGCTTATCTAGCGCCTCCTACAATGAGCAGTTCTTC	CASSLSSASYNEQFF
NA	NA	TRBV12-5	12	TRBJ2-7	TGTGCTAGTGGTTTGGTAGAGAACGAGCAGTACTTC	CASGLVENEQYF
TRBD2	NA	TRBV7-3	18	TRBJ2-3	TGTGCCAGCAGATCGGCGCGGGAGTGGACAACTAGCACAGATACGCAGTATTTT	CASRSAREWTTSTDTQYF
TRBD2	NA	TRBV11-2	17	TRBJ2-5	TGTGCCAGCAGCTTAGTTAGACTAGCGGGAGTCGTGGAGACCCAGTACTTC	CASSLVRLAGVVETQYF
TRBD1	NA	TRBV27	15	TRBJ1-5	TGTGCCAGCAGTTGGACAGGGTTGGGGAATCAGCCCCAGCATTTT	CASSWTGLGNQPQHF
TRBD2	once	TRBV5-1	18	TRBJ2-3	TGCGCCAGCAGCTTGGTGACTAGCCGAACCAGTAGCACAGATACGCAGTATTTT	CASSLVTSRTSSTDTQYF
TRBD1	NA	TRBV7-9	14	TRBJ1-4	TGTGCCAGCACCCTGGGACAGGGGGCCGGAAAACTGTTTTTT	CASTLGQGAGKLFF
NA	NA	TRBV6-5	14	TRBJ2-4	TGTGCCAGCAGTTACTCCAGGGGAGGAGGCATTCAGTACTTC	CASSYSRGGGIQYF
TRBD2	NA	TRBV27	15	TRBJ2-1	TGTGCCAGCAGTCACATAGCGGGAGGGTGTGATGAGCAGTTCTTC	CASSHIAGGCDEQFF
NA	NA	TRBV5-1	15	TRBJ2-7	TGCGCCAGCAGCTTGGCTGACGGGTTTCCCTACGAGCAGTACTTC	CASSLADGFPYEQYF
NA	NA	TRBV4-3	19	TRBJ2-2	TGCGCCAGCAGCCAATCCCCTGGGGGGCCTAGCGGCTCTGGGGGGGAGCTGTTTTTT	CASSQSPGGPSGSGGELFF
NA	NA	TRBV11-3	18	TRBJ2-1	TGTGCCAGCAGCTTAGTGGGCCCGAGTAGCGGGACAGTTGGAGAGCAGTTCTTC	CASSLVGPSSGTVGEQFF
TRBD1	NA	TRBV4-1	14	TRBJ1-4	TGCGCCAGCAGCCAGACAGGGGGAGATGAAAAACTGTTTTTT	CASSQTGGDEKLFF
NA	NA	TRBV4-3	15	TRBJ2-1	TGCGCCAGCAGCCAAGCTGCGGAGAGTTACAATGAGCAGTTCTTC	CASSQAAESYNEQFF
NA	NA	TRBV28	13	TRBJ1-2	TGTGCCAGCAGTTTACGAGCACTCTATGGCTACACCTTC	CASSLRALYGYTF
NA	NA	TRBV6-6	14	TRBJ2-7	TGTGCCAGCAGTTACTCAGGGGGACGGGGCGAGCAGTACTTC	CASSYSGGRGEQYF
TRBD1	few	TRBV7-9	16	TRBJ1-5	TGTGCCAGCAGCACTAGGACAGGGGGCGCCGAACAGCCCCAGCATTTT	CASSTRTGGAEQPQHF
NA	NA	TRBV4-3	14	TRBJ2-1	TGCGCCAGCCGACGACAGGACTCCGCGAGTGAGCAGTTCTTC	CASRRQDSASEQFF
NA	NA	TRBV5-4	12	TRBJ2-1	TGTGCCAGCAGCTTTAGGGCGAATGAGCAGTTCTTC	CASSFRANEQFF
NA	NA	TRBV7-2	13	TRBJ1-5	TGTGCCAGCAGCGAAACCCGGACCGGGCCCCAGCATTTT	CASSETRTGPQHF
TRBD1	few	TRBV18	15	TRBJ2-7	TGTGCCAGCTCAGCCCGGGACAGGGGGCACGACGAGCAGTACTTC	CASSARDRGHDEQYF
TRBD1	NA	TRBV19	14	TRBJ1-5	TGTGCCAGTAGACTGACAGGGGGTCATCAGCCCCAGCATTTT	CASRLTGGHQPQHF
NA	NA	TRBV2	16	TRBJ2-7	TGTGCCAGCATGGAATCAATAGCTTTATACTCCTACGAGCAGTACTTC	CASMESIALYSYEQYF
NA	NA	TRBV19	13	TRBJ2-2	TGTGCCAGTAGTTTCATCGCGTTTAAAGAGCTGTTTTTT	CASSFIAFKELFF
TRBD1	NA	TRBV29-1	13	TRBJ2-7	TGCAGCGTTGAAGGGGACAGTTCCTACGAGCAGTACTTC	CSVEGDSSYEQYF
TRBD1	NA	TRBV5-1	15	TRBJ2-1	TGCGCCAGCAGCTTTCGGGACAGGGGAGTCGATGAGCAGTTCTTC	CASSFRDRGVDEQFF
NA	NA	TRBV30	13	TRBJ1-1	TGTGCCTGGAGTACCCGCACGGACACTGAAGCTTTCTTT	CAWSTRTDTEAFF
TRBD2	NA	TRBV28	17	TRBJ2-1	TGTGCCAGCACCCACTTTTCCCTAGCGGCGGGGTGGCATGGGCAGTTCTTC	CASTHFSLAAGWHGQFF
TRBD1	NA	TRBV7-2	14	TRBJ1-2	TGTGCCAGCAGCTTAGCGGGGACAGTATATGGCTACACCTTC	CASSLAGTVYGYTF
NA	NA	TRBV5-1	13	TRBJ1-5	TGCGCCAGCAGCTTGGACCACAATCAGCCCCAGCATTTT	CASSLDHNQPQHF
NA	NA	TRBV29-1	13	TRBJ1-2	TGCAGCGTCGACAGTCGGGGCCTCTATGGCTACACCTTC	CSVDSRGLYGYTF
TRBD1	NA	TRBV6-5	15	TRBJ1-1	TGTGCCAGCAGCTTTCAAGGGACAGCGAACACTGAAGCTTTCTTT	CASSFQGTANTEAFF
NA	NA	TRBV9	15	TRBJ2-3	TGTGCCAGCAGCGTTAAAGGGTTTGGCACAGATACGCAGTATTTT	CASSVKGFGTDTQYF
NA	NA	TRBV9	14	TRBJ2-7	TGTGCCAGCAGCGAGGGGGGCAGCGGCTACGAGCAGTACTTC	CASSEGGSGYEQYF
NA	NA	TRBV5-4	15	TRBJ2-5	TGTGCCAGCAGCTTGGGGGGGGCCTCGGGAGAGACCCAGTACTTC	CASSLGGASGETQYF
TRBD1	NA	TRBV18	15	TRBJ2-5	TGTGCCAGCTCAACAAACAGGGGGCTAGGGGAGACCCAGTACTTC	CASSTNRGLGETQYF
TRBD2	NA	TRBV7-3	16	TRBJ2-1	TGTGCCAGCAGTTACGGGACTAGCGGGAGAGTGAATGAGCAGTTCTTC	CASSYGTSGRVNEQFF
NA	NA	TRBV18	15	TRBJ2-7	TGTGCCAGCTCACCAGGGCAGGGGGGAGTTGGCGAGCAGTACTTC	CASSPGQGGVGEQYF
NA	NA	TRBV7-3	13	TRBJ2-5	TGTGCCAGCAGCTCCGGACAGAAAGAGACCCAGTACTTC	CASSSGQKETQYF
NA	NA	TRBV7-9	12	TRBJ1-5	TGTGCCAGCAGCCAAGATATTCAGCCCCAGCATTTT	CASSQDIQPQHF
TRBD2	NA	TRBV7-7	16	TRBJ2-1	TGTGCTAGCGCGGAGAGCGGGGGGAGCTCCTACAATGAGCAGTTCTTC	CASAESGGSSYNEQFF
NA	NA	TRBV30	13	TRBJ2-7	TGTGCCTGGAGGAACGGAGGCGCCTACGAGCAGTACTTC	CAWRNGGAYEQYF
TRBD1	NA	TRBV18	15	TRBJ1-4	TGTGCCAGCTCACCACAGGGACAGGGAGAAGAAAAACTGTTTTTT	CASSPQGQGEEKLFF
NA	few	TRBV7-9	14	TRBJ1-2	TGTGCCAGCAGCTTAGCACAGGGACACTATGGCTACACCTTC	CASSLAQGHYGYTF
TRBD1	NA	TRBV7-6	14	TRBJ2-7	TGTGCCAGCAGCTCTCGACAGGGGGGGTACGAGCAGTACTTC	CASSSRQGGYEQYF